This TCR beta chain appears in the sequencing data of a study of blood T cell repertoires in COVID-19. Study in general: Specimens from acute and convalescent COVID-19 originated in the United States, Italy and Spain. The analysed material was cDNA or gDNA that came from T cells, B-cell-depleted T cells, or PBMCs.

In the original processing: Scientists estimated how many nucleated cells there were by amplifying reference gene primers. The data were produced by immunoSEQ multiplex PCR, yet TCRdb's version contains in-frame clones alone and is incomplete. The D gene and trimming were derived from the DNA, and the V and J assignments and clone size from that table. The sample gives over 200,000 clones, approximately 91% of which show up once; roughly 2.5% is in the top ten. The sample holds one count of this clone. V was pared by 4 bases and J by 3 bases, with 9 bases between. The CDR3 runs to 13 residues. CDR1 and CDR2 from the germline V gene are SGHAT and FQNNGV.

This clonotype was obtained from a woman aged 55 to 70 with acute or convalescent COVID-19. Sequenced material: peripheral blood. The chain is built from TRBV11-2 and TRBJ1-1, with D perhaps TRBD1 (5 bases). The DNA for the CDR3 is TGTGCCAGCAGCTCCTCAGGGTACACTGAAGCTTTCTTT. This gives the protein CASSSSGYTEAFF.